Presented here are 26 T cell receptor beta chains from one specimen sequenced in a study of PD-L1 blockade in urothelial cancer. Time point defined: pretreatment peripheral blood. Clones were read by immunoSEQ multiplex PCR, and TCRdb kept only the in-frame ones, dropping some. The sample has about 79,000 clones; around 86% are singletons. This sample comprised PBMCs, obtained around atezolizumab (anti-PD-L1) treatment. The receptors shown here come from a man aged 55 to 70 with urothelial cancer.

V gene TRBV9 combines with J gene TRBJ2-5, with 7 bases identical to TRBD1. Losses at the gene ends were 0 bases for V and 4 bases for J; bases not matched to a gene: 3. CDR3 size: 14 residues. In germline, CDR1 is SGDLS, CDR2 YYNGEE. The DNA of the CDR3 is TGTGCCAGCAGCGTAGTCGCAGGGGGAGAGACCCAGTACTTC. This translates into CASSVVAGGETQYF.

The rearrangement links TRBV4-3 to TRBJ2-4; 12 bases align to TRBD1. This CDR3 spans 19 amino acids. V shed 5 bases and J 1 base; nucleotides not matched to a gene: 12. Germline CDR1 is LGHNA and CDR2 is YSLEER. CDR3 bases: TGCGCCAGCAGCGATGGATTGGGACAGGGGGCTAGGGCCAAAAACATTCAGTACTTC. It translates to CASSDGLGQGARAKNIQYF.

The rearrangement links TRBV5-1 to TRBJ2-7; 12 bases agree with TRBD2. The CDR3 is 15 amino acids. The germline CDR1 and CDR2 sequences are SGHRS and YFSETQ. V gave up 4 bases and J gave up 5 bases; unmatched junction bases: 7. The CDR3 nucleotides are TGCGCCAGCAGCGGGTCGGGACTAGCGGGCGACGAGCAGTACTTC. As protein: CASSGSGLAGDEQYF. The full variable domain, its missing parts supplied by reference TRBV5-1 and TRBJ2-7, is KAGVTQTPRYLIKTRGQQVTLSCSPISGHRSVSWYQQTPGQGLQFLFEYFSETQRNKGNFPGRFSGRQFSNSRSEMNVSTLELGDSALYLCASSGSGLAGDEQYFGPGTRLTVT.

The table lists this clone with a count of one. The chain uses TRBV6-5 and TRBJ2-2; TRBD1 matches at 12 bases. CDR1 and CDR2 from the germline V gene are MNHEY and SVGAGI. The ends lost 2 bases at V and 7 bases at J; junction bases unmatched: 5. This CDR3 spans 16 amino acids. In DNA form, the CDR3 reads TGTGCCAGCAGTTACGCCGGGACAGGGGGCTTCGGGGAGCTGTTTTTT. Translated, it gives CASSYAGTGGFGELFF.

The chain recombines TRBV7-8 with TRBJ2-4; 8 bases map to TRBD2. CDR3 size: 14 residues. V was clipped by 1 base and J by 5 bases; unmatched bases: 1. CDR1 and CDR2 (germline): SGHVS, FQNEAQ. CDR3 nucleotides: TGTGCCAGCAGCTTAGACGGGGGGGAAAACATTCAGTACTTC. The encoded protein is CASSLDGGENIQYF.

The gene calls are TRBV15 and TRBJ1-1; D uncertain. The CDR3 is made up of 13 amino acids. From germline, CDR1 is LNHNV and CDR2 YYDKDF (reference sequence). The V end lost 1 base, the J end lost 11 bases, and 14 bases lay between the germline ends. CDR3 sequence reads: CATSRVVQTGAFF. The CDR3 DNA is TGTGCCACCAGCAGAGTGGTACAGACCGGCGCTTTCTTT. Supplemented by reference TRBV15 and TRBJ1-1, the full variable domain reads DAMVIQNPRYQVTQFGKPVTLSCSQTLNHNVMYWYQQKSSQAPKLLFHYYDKDFNNEADTPDNFQSRRPNTSFCFLDIRSPGLGDTAMYLCATSRVVQTGAFFGQGTRLTVV.

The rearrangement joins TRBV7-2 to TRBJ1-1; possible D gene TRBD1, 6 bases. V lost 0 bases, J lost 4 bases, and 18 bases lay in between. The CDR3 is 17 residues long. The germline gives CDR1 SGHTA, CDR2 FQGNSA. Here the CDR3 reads CASSLALGPGVGTEAFF. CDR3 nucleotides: TGTGCCAGCAGCTTAGCGCTTGGACCAGGGGTTGGCACTGAAGCTTTCTTT.

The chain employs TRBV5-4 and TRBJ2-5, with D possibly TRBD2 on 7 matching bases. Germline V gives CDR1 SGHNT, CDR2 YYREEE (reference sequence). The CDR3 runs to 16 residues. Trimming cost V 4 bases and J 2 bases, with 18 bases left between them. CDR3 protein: CASSPVGRGQQETQYF. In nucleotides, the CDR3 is TGTGCCAGCAGCCCCGTCGGGCGGGGGCAACAAGAGACCCAGTACTTC.

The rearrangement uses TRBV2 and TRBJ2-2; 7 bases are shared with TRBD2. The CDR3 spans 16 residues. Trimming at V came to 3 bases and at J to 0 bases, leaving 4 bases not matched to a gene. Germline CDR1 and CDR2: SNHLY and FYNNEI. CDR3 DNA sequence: TGTGCCAGCAGTGAGAACGGGGGGTCGAACACCGGGGAGCTGTTTTTT. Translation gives CASSENGGSNTGELFF.

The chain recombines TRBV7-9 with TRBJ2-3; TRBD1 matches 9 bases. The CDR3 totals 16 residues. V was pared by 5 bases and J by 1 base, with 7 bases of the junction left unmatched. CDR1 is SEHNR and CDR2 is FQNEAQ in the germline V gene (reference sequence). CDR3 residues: CASSPRTGEGTDTQYF. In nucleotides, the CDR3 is TGTGCCAGCAGCCCGCGGACAGGGGAGGGCACAGATACGCAGTATTTT.

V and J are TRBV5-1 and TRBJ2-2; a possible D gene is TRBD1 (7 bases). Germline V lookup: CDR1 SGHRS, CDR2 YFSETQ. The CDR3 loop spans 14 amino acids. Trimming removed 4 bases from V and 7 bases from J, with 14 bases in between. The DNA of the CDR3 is TGCGCCAGCAGCCCCCGACAGGGAGGCGGGGAGCTGTTTTTT. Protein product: CASSPRQGGGELFF. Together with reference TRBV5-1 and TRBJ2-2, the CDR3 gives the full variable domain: KAGVTQTPRYLIKTRGQQVTLSCSPISGHRSVSWYQQTPGQGLQFLFEYFSETQRNKGNFPGRFSGRQFSNSRSEMNVSTLELGDSALYLCASSPRQGGGELFFGEGSRLTVL.

The CDR3 is CASSVWDTGEQYF. Here the CDR3 DNA reads TGTGCCAGCAGCGTCTGGGACACAGGCGAGCAGTACTTC. V is TRBV2 and J is TRBJ2-7; D perhaps matches TRBD1 (6 bases). Germline V gives CDR1 SNHLY, CDR2 FYNNEI. The V gene lost 6 bases and the J gene lost 6 bases, with 15 bases spanning the gap. The CDR3 is 13 amino acids.

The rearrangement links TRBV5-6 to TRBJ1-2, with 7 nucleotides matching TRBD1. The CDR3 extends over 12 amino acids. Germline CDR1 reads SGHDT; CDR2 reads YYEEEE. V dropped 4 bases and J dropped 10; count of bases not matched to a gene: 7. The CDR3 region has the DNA TGTGCCAGCAGCATAGGGGACAGATTCTACACCTTC. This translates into CASSIGDRFYTF.

The CDR3 loop reads CASSRQVRGDTEAFF. In DNA, the CDR3 is TGTGCCAGCAGCAGACAAGTCCGGGGGGACACTGAAGCTTTCTTT. J is TRBJ1-1 and V is TRBV9; D perhaps matches TRBD1 (5 bases). CDR3 length: 15 amino acids. V was trimmed by 4 bases and J by 3 bases, leaving 16 bases between them. Per the germline V gene, CDR1 is SGDLS and CDR2 is YYNGEE. Using reference TRBV9 and TRBJ1-1 for the parts outside the CDR3, the full variable domain is DSGVTQTPKHLITATGQRVTLRCSPRSGDLSVYWYQQSLDQGLQFLIQYYNGEERAKGNILERFSAQQFPDLHSELNLSSLELGDSALYFCASSRQVRGDTEAFFGQGTRLTVV.

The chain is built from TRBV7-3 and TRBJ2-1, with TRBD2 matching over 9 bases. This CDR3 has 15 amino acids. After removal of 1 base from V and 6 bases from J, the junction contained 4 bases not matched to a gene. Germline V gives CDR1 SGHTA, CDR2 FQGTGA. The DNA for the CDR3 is TGTGCCAGCAGCTTAAAGCGGGGGGCGGTCAATGAGCAGTTCTTC. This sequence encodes CASSLKRGAVNEQFF.

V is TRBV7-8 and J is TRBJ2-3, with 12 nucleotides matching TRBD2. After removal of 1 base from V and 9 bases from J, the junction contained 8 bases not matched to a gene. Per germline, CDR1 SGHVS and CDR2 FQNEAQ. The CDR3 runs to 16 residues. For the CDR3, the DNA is TGTGCCAGCAGCTTAGACCTAGCGGGGGGGCGGGGGACGCAGTATTTT. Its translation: CASSLDLAGGRGTQYF.

CDR3 protein: CASSVVPVSPGELFF. CDR3 sequence (DNA): TGTGCCAGCAGCGTAGTACCGGTCTCCCCCGGGGAGCTGTTTTTT. This chain links TRBV9 with TRBJ2-2; D is uncertain. Germline lookup yields CDR1 SGDLS and CDR2 YYNGEE. Trimming took 0 bases from V and 6 from J, leaving 12 bases between them. This CDR3 has 15 residues.

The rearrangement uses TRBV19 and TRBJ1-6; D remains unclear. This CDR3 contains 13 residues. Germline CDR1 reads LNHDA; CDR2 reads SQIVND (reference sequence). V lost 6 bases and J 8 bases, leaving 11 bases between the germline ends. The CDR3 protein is CASSPSGDSPLHF. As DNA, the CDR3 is TGTGCCAGTAGCCCCTCCGGGGATTCACCCCTCCACTTT.

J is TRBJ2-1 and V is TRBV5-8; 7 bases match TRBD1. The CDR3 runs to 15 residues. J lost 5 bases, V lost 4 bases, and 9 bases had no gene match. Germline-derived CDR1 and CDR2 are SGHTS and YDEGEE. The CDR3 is CASSPYRGQDNEQFF. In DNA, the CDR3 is TGTGCCAGCAGCCCGTACAGGGGTCAGGACAATGAGCAGTTCTTC. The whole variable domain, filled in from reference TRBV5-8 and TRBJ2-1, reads EAGVTQSPTHLIKTRGQQATLRCSPISGHTSVYWYQQALGLGLQFLLWYDEGEERNRGNFPPRFSGRQFPNYSSELNVNALELEDSALYLCASSPYRGQDNEQFFGPGTRLTVL.

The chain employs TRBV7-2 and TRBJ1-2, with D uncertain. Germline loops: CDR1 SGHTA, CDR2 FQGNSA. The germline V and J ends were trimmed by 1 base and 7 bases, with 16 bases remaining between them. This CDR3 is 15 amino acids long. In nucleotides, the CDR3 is TGTGCCAGCAGCTTAGGTGCCCGGACTTCTGGTGGCTACACCTTC. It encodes CASSLGARTSGGYTF. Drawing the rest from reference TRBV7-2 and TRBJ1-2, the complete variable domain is GAGVSQSPSNKVTEKGKDVELRCDPISGHTALYWYRQSLGQGLEFLIYFQGNSAPDKSGLPSDRFSAERTGGSVSTLTIQRTQQEDSAVYLCASSLGARTSGGYTFGSGTRLTVV.

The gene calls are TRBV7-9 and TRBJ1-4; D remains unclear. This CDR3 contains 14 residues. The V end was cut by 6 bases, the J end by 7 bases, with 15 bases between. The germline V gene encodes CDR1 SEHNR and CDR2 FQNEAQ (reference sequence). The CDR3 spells CASRTEAQSEKLFF. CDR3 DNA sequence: TGTGCCAGCAGAACGGAGGCCCAGAGTGAAAAACTGTTTTTT.

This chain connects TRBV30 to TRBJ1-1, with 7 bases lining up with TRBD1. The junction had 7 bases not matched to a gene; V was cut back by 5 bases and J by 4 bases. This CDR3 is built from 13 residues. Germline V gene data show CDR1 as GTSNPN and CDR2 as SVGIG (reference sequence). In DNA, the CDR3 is TGTGCCTGGGTAGAACAGGGGTTCACTGAAGCTTTCTTT. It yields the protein CAWVEQGFTEAFF.

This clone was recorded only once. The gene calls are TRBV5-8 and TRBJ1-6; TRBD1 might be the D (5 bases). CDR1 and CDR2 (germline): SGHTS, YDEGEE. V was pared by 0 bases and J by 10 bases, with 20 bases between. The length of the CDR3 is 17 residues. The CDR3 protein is CASSLDSGGIGESPLHF. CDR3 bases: TGTGCCAGCAGCTTGGATTCGGGGGGAATAGGGGAGTCACCCCTCCACTTT. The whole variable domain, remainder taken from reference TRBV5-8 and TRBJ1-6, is EAGVTQSPTHLIKTRGQQATLRCSPISGHTSVYWYQQALGLGLQFLLWYDEGEERNRGNFPPRFSGRQFPNYSSELNVNALELEDSALYLCASSLDSGGIGESPLHFGNGTRLTVT.

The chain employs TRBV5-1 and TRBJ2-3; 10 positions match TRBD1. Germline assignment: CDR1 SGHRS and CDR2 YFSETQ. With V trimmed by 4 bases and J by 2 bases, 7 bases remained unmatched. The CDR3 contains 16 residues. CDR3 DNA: TGCGCCAGCAGCCCACGGACAGGGGGGACCACAGATACGCAGTATTTT. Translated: CASSPRTGGTTDTQYF.

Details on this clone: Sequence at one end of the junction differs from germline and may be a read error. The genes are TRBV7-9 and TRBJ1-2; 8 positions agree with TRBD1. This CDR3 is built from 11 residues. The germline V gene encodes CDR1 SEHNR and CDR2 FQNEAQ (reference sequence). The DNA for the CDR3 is TGTGCCAGCAGCCCCCGTCAGGGGGCCGTCTTC. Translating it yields CASSPRQGAVF.

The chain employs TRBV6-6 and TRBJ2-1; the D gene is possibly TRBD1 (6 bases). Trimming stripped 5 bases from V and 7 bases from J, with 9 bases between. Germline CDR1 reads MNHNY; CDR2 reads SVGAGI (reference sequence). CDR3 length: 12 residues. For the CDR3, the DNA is TGTGCCAGCAGTAACAGGGATAATGAGCAGTTCTTC. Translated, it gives CASSNRDNEQFF.